This is a list of T cell receptor beta chains from one sample in a study of identical twins. TCRdb independently ran MiXCR on the 5' RACE reads; one entry per CDR3 protein. Of a few hundred thousand distinct CDR3 sequences listed, 9% are singletons. Sequencing was carried out using naive T cells sorted from blood. These receptors came from a woman aged 45 to 65 in good health. Both conserved end residues are part of each CDR3. The order of the fields is CDR3 length, clone size, V gene, D gene, J gene, CDR3 DNA, CDR3 protein. A D gene is named only where the DNA matches it firmly. Not all rows give a size; the values are once, few, many and, for expanded clones, a class.

15,many,TRBV2,TRBD1,TRBJ1-4,TGTGCCAGCAGTTCACAGGGGACCCCAAAGGAACAACTGTTTTTT,CASSSQGTPKEQLFF
16,-,TRBV7-9,-,TRBJ2-1,TGTGCCAGCAGCCGCTTCGACTCACAGGCCCCGAATGACCAGTTCTTC,CASSRFDSQAPNDQFF
17,many,TRBV5-1,TRBD2,TRBJ2-1,TGCGCCAGCAGCTCCGGACTAGCGGGCCCTTCCTACAATGAGCAGTTCTTC,CASSSGLAGPSYNEQFF
15,-,TRBV5-1,TRBD1,TRBJ1-2,TGCGCCAGCAGCTCGATGACAGGGGCAAGGAATGGCTACACCTTC,CASSSMTGARNGYTF
17,few,TRBV5-1,TRBD2,TRBJ2-1,TGCGCCAGCAGCCCGACAGTAGCGGGAGGTGTTGTCAATGAGCAGTTCTTC,CASSPTVAGGVVNEQFF
11,many,TRBV12-3/TRBV12-4,-,TRBJ2-1,TGTGCCAGCAGTTTCTACAATGAGCAGTTCTTC,CASSFYNEQFF
15,-,TRBV27,-,TRBJ2-7,TGTGCCAGCAGTTTGGAGGGCCCGGGCTCCTACGAGCAGTACTTC,CASSLEGPGSYEQYF
14,few,TRBV4-1,-,TRBJ1-1,TGCGCCAGCAGCCAAGGGGGGCCCGGCACTGAAGCTTTCTTT,CASSQGGPGTEAFF
14,-,TRBV20-1,TRBD1,TRBJ1-4,TGCAGTGCAAGCCCGACAGGGGGATATGAAAAACTGTTTTTT,CSASPTGGYEKLFF
12,few,TRBV2,-,TRBJ2-7,TGTGCCAGCAGTGGACACTTCTACGAGCAGTACTTC,CASSGHFYEQYF
11,-,TRBV9,-,TRBJ1-2,TGTGCCAGCAACAACCTTAATGGCTACACCTTC,CASNNLNGYTF
15,few,TRBV3-1,-,TRBJ2-2,TGTGCCAGCAGCCAAGATCCTGCTACCGGTGGGGAGCTGTTTTTT,CASSQDPATGGELFF
14,-,TRBV5-1,-,TRBJ2-3,TGCGCCAGCAGCTTGTCGGAGGGCACAGATACGCAGTATTTT,CASSLSEGTDTQYF
14,few,TRBV5-5,-,TRBJ2-7,TGTGCCAGCAGCTTGAGTGGGCGTCCCTACGAGCAGTACTTC,CASSLSGRPYEQYF
14,-,TRBV9,-,TRBJ1-2,TGTGCCAGCAGCGTAAATTTGGGGAACTATGGCTACACCTTC,CASSVNLGNYGYTF
15,few,TRBV5-1,-,TRBJ2-7,TGCGCCAGCAGCTTGGATGGTCGGAGACTCTACGAGCAGTACTTC,CASSLDGRRLYEQYF
13,many,TRBV29-1,TRBD2,TRBJ2-7,TGCAGCGTCGTTAGCGGGAGGGCCTACGAGCAGTACTTC,CSVVSGRAYEQYF
13,few,TRBV29-1,-,TRBJ2-2,TGCAGCGCAAGGGTTCAACACTCCGGGGAGCTGTTTTTT,CSARVQHSGELFF
17,-,TRBV5-1,-,TRBJ2-3,TGCGCCAGCAGCTTGGGGACCTTAGGAGCGGCGGCAGATACGCAGTATTTT,CASSLGTLGAAADTQYF
15,-,TRBV13,TRBD2,TRBJ2-7,TGTGCCAGCAGCCCGAAAGCGGGGAGCTCCTACGAGCAGTACTTC,CASSPKAGSSYEQYF
14,few,TRBV20-1,TRBD2,TRBJ2-3,TGCAGTGCTAGAGTTAGCGGGAGCACAGATACGCAGTATTTT,CSARVSGSTDTQYF
17,-,TRBV3-1,TRBD2,TRBJ2-3,TGTGCCAGCAGCTTAAGACTAGCGGGAGAGTTTGGAGATACGCAGTATTTT,CASSLRLAGEFGDTQYF
17,few,TRBV5-1,TRBD2,TRBJ2-1,TGCGCCAGCAGCAACCCTAGCGGGACGGGTGTCTACAATGAGCAGTTCTTC,CASSNPSGTGVYNEQFF
16,many,TRBV27,-,TRBJ2-1,TGTGCCAGCAGTTTCTGGGGTCCGGGACTCAGTAATGAGCAGTTCTTC,CASSFWGPGLSNEQFF
18,many,TRBV6-5,TRBD1,TRBJ2-6,TGTGCCAGCAGTTCCCTGAGCACGACAGGGTCTGGGGCCAACGTCCTGACTTTC,CASSSLSTTGSGANVLTF
15,-,TRBV27,-,TRBJ1-1,TGTGCCAGCAGTTTATCCCTAGACCGAGGGACTGAAGCTTTCTTT,CASSLSLDRGTEAFF
12,-,TRBV9,TRBD2,TRBJ2-1,TGTGCCAGCAGCCCGTACGGGAGGGAGCAGTTCTTC,CASSPYGREQFF
14,-,TRBV7-9,TRBD1,TRBJ2-7,TGTGCCAGCAGCTCTCCAGGGGGTCCCTACGAGCAGTACTTC,CASSSPGGPYEQYF
17,many,TRBV20-1,-,TRBJ2-1,TGCAGTGCTAGCCAACGAAGGGGTTACGACTCCTACAATGAGCAGTTCTTC,CSASQRRGYDSYNEQFF
14,-,TRBV2,TRBD1,TRBJ1-5,TGTGCCAGCAACCGGGACAGGGGCAATCAGCCCCAGCATTTT,CASNRDRGNQPQHF
14,few,TRBV10-3,TRBD1,TRBJ1-2,TGTGCCATCAGTGAACAGGGGGATCCCTATGGCTACACCTTC,CAISEQGDPYGYTF
19,few,TRBV4-1,TRBD2,TRBJ2-3,TGCGCCAGCAGCCAAGATCAAAATAGCGGGAGGGTTCGCACAGATACGCAGTATTTT,CASSQDQNSGRVRTDTQYF
17,-,TRBV21-1,-,TRBJ2-4,TGTGCCAGCAGCACCGTTGGGGGCTTAAAAGCCAAAAACATTCAGTACTTC,CASSTVGGLKAKNIQYF
12,-,TRBV19,-,TRBJ1-5,TGTGCCAGTAGTATCCCAAATCAGCCCCAGCATTTT,CASSIPNQPQHF
16,many,TRBV7-2,-,TRBJ1-3,TGTGCCAGCAGCTTAGTAGGGGGAGGCTCTGGAAACACCATATATTTT,CASSLVGGGSGNTIYF
18,-,TRBV5-1,TRBD2,TRBJ2-1,TGCGCCAGCAGCTTGCTGGCTAGCGGGAGCGGTGCCTACAATGAGCAGTTCTTC,CASSLLASGSGAYNEQFF
13,-,TRBV18,-,TRBJ1-1,TGTGCCAGCTCACCAAGGGTTGGCACTGAAGCTTTCTTT,CASSPRVGTEAFF
12,many,TRBV7-2,-,TRBJ1-6,TGTGCCAGCAGCTTATTTCTTTCACCCCTCCACTTT,CASSLFLSPLHF
16,many,TRBV5-1,-,TRBJ1-5,TGCGCCAGCAGCTTTGCCCCCCAGACAGGAGATCAGCCCCAGCATTTT,CASSFAPQTGDQPQHF
14,few,TRBV4-1,-,TRBJ2-4,TGCGCCAGCAGCCAAGATCAAGGACTCGTCATTCAGTACTTC,CASSQDQGLVIQYF
14,few,TRBV10-3,-,TRBJ2-5,TGTGCCATCAGTGAGTTGGGATACCAAGAGACCCAGTACTTC,CAISELGYQETQYF
14,few,TRBV10-3,-,TRBJ2-1,TGTGCCATCAGTGACCCCCAAAGCCCCCATGAGCAGTTCTTC,CAISDPQSPHEQFF
14,few,TRBV3-1,-,TRBJ1-2,TGTGCCAGCAGCGCTTACACCCGGGGAGATGGCTACACCTTC,CASSAYTRGDGYTF
14,many,TRBV12-3/TRBV12-4,-,TRBJ2-3,TGTGCCAGCAGTTTACGGCAGGGCACAGATACGCAGTATTTT,CASSLRQGTDTQYF
14,many,TRBV5-1,-,TRBJ2-3,TGCGCCAGCAGCTTGTCGGAAGCAACAGATACGCAGTATTTT,CASSLSEATDTQYF
12,many,TRBV7-8,-,TRBJ2-1,TGTGCCAGCGTAGCGGCTTACAATGAGCAGTTCTTC,CASVAAYNEQFF
15,few,TRBV5-1,-,TRBJ1-6,TGCGCCAGCAGCTTGATAGGGCTCGATAATTCACCCCTCCACTTT,CASSLIGLDNSPLHF
14,-,TRBV20-1,TRBD2,TRBJ2-1,TGCAGTGCTAGGAACGGGGAGGGCGCGGCTGAGCAGTTCTTC,CSARNGEGAAEQFF